This is a list of T cell receptor beta chains from one sample in a study of OX40 agonist ivuxolimab in advanced cancers. Here immunoSEQ multiplex PCR was the method, and the copy in TCRdb shows in-frame clones only, minus some. Of tens of thousands of clones listed, around 83% are singletons. Here the sequenced sample was CD4+ or CD8+ T cells sorted from blood, taken in a trial of the OX40 agonist ivuxolimab. The origin of the receptors is an adult with an advanced solid tumor such as melanoma, head and neck, liver or kidney cancer. CDR3s include the opening cysteine and the closing phenylalanine or tryptophan. The order of the fields is CDR3 protein, CDR3 DNA, clone size, V gene, J gene, D gene. A D gene is named only where the DNA matches it firmly. Size is stated for part of the rows, as once, few or many counts, or as a class when the clone is expanded.

CDR3: CASSLAGVGYEQYF
DNA: TGTGCCAGCAGCTTAGCGGGAGTCGGCTACGAGCAGTACTTC
size: -
V: TRBV6-5
J: TRBJ2-7
D: TRBD2

CDR3: CASSQTTGTNYGYTF
DNA: TGCGCCAGCAGCCAGACGACAGGGACTAACTATGGCTACACCTTC
size: medium-sized
V: TRBV4-1
J: TRBJ1-2
D: TRBD1

CDR3: CASSSGLEAGANVLTF
DNA: TGTGCCAGCAGCTCGGGCCTAGAAGCCGGGGCCAACGTCCTGACTTTC
size: -
V: TRBV5-4
J: TRBJ2-6
D: -

CDR3: CASSVREVNTGELFF
DNA: TGTGCCAGCAGCGTAAGGGAGGTGAACACCGGGGAGCTGTTTTTT
size: once
V: TRBV9
J: TRBJ2-2
D: -

CDR3: CASSVQGLEDTQYF
DNA: TGTGCCAGCTCCGTACAGGGCTTGGAAGATACGCAGTATTTT
size: -
V: TRBV18
J: TRBJ2-3
D: -

CDR3: CASSLGMRENIQYF
DNA: TGTGCCAGCAGCTTGGGAATGAGGGAGAACATTCAGTACTTC
size: -
V: TRBV5-6
J: TRBJ2-4
D: -

CDR3: CASSSLADSYEQYF
DNA: TGTGCCAGCAGTTCCCTAGCGGACTCCTACGAGCAGTACTTC
size: -
V: TRBV6-6
J: TRBJ2-7
D: TRBD2

CDR3: CAWSGSTDTQYF
DNA: TGTGCCTGGAGTGGGTCCACAGATACGCAGTATTTT
size: -
V: TRBV30
J: TRBJ2-3
D: -

CDR3: CASSVASVSTDTQYF
DNA: TGTGCCAGCAGCGTAGCTAGCGTAAGCACAGATACGCAGTATTTT
size: -
V: TRBV9
J: TRBJ2-3
D: -

CDR3: CASSQGAGETQYF
DNA: TGTGCCAGCAGCCAGGGGGCAGGGGAGACCCAGTACTTC
size: -
V: TRBV7-8
J: TRBJ2-5
D: TRBD1

CDR3: CASSPRGRDRHEQYF
DNA: TGTGCCAGTAGTCCCCGGGGCCGGGATCGGCACGAGCAGTACTTC
size: -
V: TRBV19
J: TRBJ2-7
D: -

CDR3: CASPGLVTGELFF
DNA: TGTGCCAGCCCGGGACTAGTCACCGGGGAGCTGTTTTTT
size: -
V: TRBV18
J: TRBJ2-2
D: TRBD2

CDR3: CASSEAVGLPRAYEQYF
DNA: TGTGCCAGCAGTGAAGCGGTGGGGTTGCCGAGGGCCTACGAGCAGTACTTC
size: -
V: TRBV6-1
J: TRBJ2-7
D: -

CDR3: CASSRTGGNQPQHF
DNA: TGCGCCAGCAGCCGGACAGGGGGCAATCAGCCCCAGCATTTT
size: -
V: TRBV4-1
J: TRBJ1-5
D: TRBD1

CDR3: CASSELGYTDTQYF
DNA: TGTGCCAGCAGTGAACTGGGCTACACAGATACGCAGTATTTT
size: -
V: TRBV6-1
J: TRBJ2-3
D: -

CDR3: CASSGGVNEQFF
DNA: TGTGCCAGCAGTGGGGGGGTCAATGAGCAGTTCTTC
size: -
V: TRBV7-9
J: TRBJ2-1
D: TRBD2

CDR3: CASSPRLVNEQFF
DNA: TGTGCCAGCAGCCCTAGACTAGTAAATGAGCAGTTCTTC
size: -
V: TRBV7-8
J: TRBJ2-1
D: -

CDR3: CAPYAGVATQYF
DNA: TGTGCCCCGTATGCGGGAGTGGCGACCCAGTACTTC
size: -
V: TRBV21-1
J: TRBJ2-5
D: -

CDR3: CASSVAGGGRTDTQYF
DNA: TGTGCCAGCAGCGTAGCCGGCGGGGGGAGAACAGATACGCAGTATTTT
size: -
V: TRBV9
J: TRBJ2-3
D: TRBD2

CDR3: CASSQSGGDGYTF
DNA: TGTGCCAGCAGCCAATCTGGGGGAGATGGCTACACCTTC
size: -
V: TRBV4-2
J: TRBJ1-2
D: -

CDR3: CSVQGTGITYEQYF
DNA: TGCAGCGTCCAGGGGACAGGAATTACCTACGAGCAGTACTTC
size: -
V: TRBV29-1
J: TRBJ2-7
D: TRBD1

CDR3: CASSHVTSGIYEQFF
DNA: TGTGCCAGCAGCCATGTGACTAGCGGGATCTATGAGCAGTTCTTC
size: -
V: TRBV4-2
J: TRBJ2-1
D: TRBD2

CDR3: CAISESGQEFYEQYF
DNA: TGTGCCATCAGTGAGTCCGGACAGGAGTTCTACGAGCAGTACTTC
size: -
V: TRBV10-3
J: TRBJ2-7
D: TRBD1

CDR3: CASSLRLSQTTEQFF
DNA: TGTGCCAGCAGCTTAAGACTGTCCCAAACAACTGAGCAGTTCTTC
size: few
V: TRBV11-2
J: TRBJ2-1
D: -

CDR3: CASSLDGTGGNEQFF
DNA: TGTGCCAGCTCACTGGACGGGACAGGGGGCAATGAGCAGTTCTTC
size: -
V: TRBV18
J: TRBJ2-1
D: TRBD1

CDR3: CASSPPSTSDTQYF
DNA: TGTGCCAGCTCTCCCCCTTCCACATCAGATACGCAGTATTTT
size: few
V: TRBV18
J: TRBJ2-3
D: -

CDR3: CASSTSGRLKDEQFF
DNA: TGTGCCAGCAGCACCAGCGGGAGGCTGAAGGATGAGCAGTTCTTC
size: -
V: TRBV6-5
J: TRBJ2-1
D: TRBD2

CDR3: CASMTSGRVVGDEQFF
DNA: TGTGCCAGTATGACTAGCGGGAGGGTAGTTGGTGATGAGCAGTTCTTC
size: -
V: TRBV19
J: TRBJ2-1
D: TRBD2

CDR3: CASAQGLGALGETQYF
DNA: TGCGCCAGCGCCCAAGGCTTGGGGGCTTTGGGAGAGACCCAGTACTTC
size: -
V: TRBV5-1
J: TRBJ2-5
D: -

CDR3: CASSLMDRGTDTQYF
DNA: TGTGCCAGCAGCTTAATGGACAGGGGGACAGATACGCAGTATTTT
size: -
V: TRBV7-9
J: TRBJ2-3
D: TRBD1

CDR3: CASRTTGRGNQPQHF
DNA: TGTGCCAGCAGGACAACAGGGAGGGGGAATCAGCCCCAGCATTTT
size: -
V: TRBV6-5
J: TRBJ1-5
D: -

CDR3: CASSSLAGNTDTQYF
DNA: TGTGCCAGCAGCTCTCTAGCGGGAAACACAGATACGCAGTATTTT
size: -
V: TRBV11-2
J: TRBJ2-3
D: TRBD2

CDR3: CASGSPIADTQYF
DNA: TGTGCTAGTGGTTCCCCCATAGCAGATACGCAGTATTTT
size: -
V: TRBV12-5
J: TRBJ2-3
D: -

CDR3: CATSRGQALYNEQFF
DNA: TGTGCCACCAGCAGGGGGCAGGCCTTATACAATGAGCAGTTCTTC
size: -
V: TRBV15
J: TRBJ2-1
D: -

CDR3: CASGPGGQTYGYTF
DNA: TGTGCCAGCGGGCCGGGGGGACAGACTTATGGCTACACCTTC
size: once
V: TRBV5-4
J: TRBJ1-2
D: TRBD1

CDR3: CASSASGAEGTF
DNA: TGTGCCAGCAGTGCAAGCGGGGCCGAAGGCACCTTC
size: -
V: TRBV6-6
J: TRBJ1-2
D: -

CDR3: CASSPTEDRTGWETQYF
DNA: TGTGCCAGCAGCCCCACCGAGGACAGGACCGGTTGGGAGACCCAGTACTTC
size: -
V: TRBV9
J: TRBJ2-5
D: TRBD1

CDR3: CASSPAPWEAQETQYF
DNA: TGTGCCAGCAGCCCCGCTCCTTGGGAGGCTCAAGAGACCCAGTACTTC
size: -
V: TRBV5-6
J: TRBJ2-5
D: -

CDR3: CASSYQGQGYEQYF
DNA: TGTGCCAGCAGTTACCAGGGACAGGGCTACGAGCAGTACTTC
size: -
V: TRBV6-6
J: TRBJ2-7
D: TRBD1

CDR3: CASSNYGGQETQYF
DNA: TGTGCCAGCAGCAACTATGGAGGGCAAGAGACCCAGTACTTC
size: -
V: TRBV5-5
J: TRBJ2-5
D: -

CDR3: CASSILAGFSSGANVLTF
DNA: TGTGCCAGTAGTATACTGGCAGGGTTCTCCTCTGGGGCCAACGTCCTGACTTTC
size: -
V: TRBV19
J: TRBJ2-6
D: -